A selection of T cell receptor beta chains follows, all from one sample in a study of T cell repertoires in cytomegalovirus infection. Via MiXCR, TCRdb re-called the reads, giving one row per CDR3 protein. This repertoire shows 250,000 or so distinct CDR3 sequences, approximately 15% found once; its top ten account for approximately 44%. Material for sequencing was CD8+ T cells from PBMCs. The receptors come from a human donor in good health (CMV status not recorded). Some clones in this sample may be carry-over from other donors' samples. CDR3s include the opening cysteine and the closing phenylalanine or tryptophan. D genes are given only for firm matches. Clone size is not always given. Where it is, it says once, few, many or a class for expanded clones.

size	V	J	D	CDR3	DNA
few	TRBV20-1	TRBJ2-1	TRBD2	CSAKLAGDSYNEQFF	TGCAGTGCCAAATTAGCGGGGGACTCCTACAATGAGCAGTTCTTC
many	TRBV6-2/TRBV6-3	TRBJ1-6	-	CASSYSSAPRPTESNSPLHF	TGTGCCAGCAGTTACTCGAGTGCGCCCAGGCCGACAGAATCAAATTCACCCCTCCACTTT
few	TRBV12-3/TRBV12-4	TRBJ2-4	-	CASSWSNFKNIQYF	TGTGCCAGCAGTTGGTCCAACTTTAAAAACATTCAGTACTTC
-	TRBV6-2/TRBV6-3	TRBJ1-5	TRBD1	CASSLGDRRNQPQHF	TGTGCCAGCAGTTTAGGGGACAGAAGAAATCAGCCCCAGCATTTT
-	TRBV19	TRBJ2-5	TRBD1	CASGSSGTVQETQYF	TGTGCCAGTGGAAGTTCCGGGACAGTCCAAGAGACCCAGTACTTC
few	TRBV7-4	TRBJ1-1	-	CASSTSLNTEAFF	TGTGCCAGCAGTACCTCCCTGAACACTGAAGCTTTCTTT
few	TRBV6-2/TRBV6-3	TRBJ2-4	-	CASKIRGAAKNIQYF	TGTGCCAGTAAAATCCGGGGGGCAGCCAAAAACATTCAGTACTTC
few	TRBV5-4	TRBJ1-2	-	CASSTRGYNGYTF	TGTGCCAGCAGCACCAGGGGATACAATGGCTACACCTTC
many	TRBV7-2	TRBJ1-2	TRBD1	CASSYEGAGGYTF	TGTGCCAGCAGCTACGAGGGGGCGGGTGGCTACACCTTC
many	TRBV4-1	TRBJ2-1	-	CASSQAPAGGGTNEQFF	TGCGCCAGCAGCCAAGCCCCCGCAGGGGGGGGCACCAATGAGCAGTTCTTC
-	TRBV6-1	TRBJ1-1	-	CASKIQVGWSTEAFF	TGTGCCAGCAAAATACAGGTGGGATGGAGCACTGAAGCTTTCTTT
many	TRBV7-8	TRBJ2-1	TRBD1	CASSSSPGQGVHEQFF	TGTGCCAGCAGCTCCTCACCGGGACAGGGTGTCCATGAGCAGTTCTTC
-	TRBV11-2	TRBJ1-2	-	CASTDGTPYGYTF	TGTGCCAGCACGGACGGGACACCGTATGGCTACACCTTC
-	TRBV27	TRBJ1-1	-	CASSLSPRTEAFF	TGTGCCAGCAGTTTATCCCCACGCACTGAAGCTTTCTTT
-	TRBV12-3/TRBV12-4	TRBJ2-2	TRBD1	CPSSPRDRAYTGELFF	TGTCCCAGCAGCCCCCGGGACAGGGCTTACACCGGGGAGCTGTTTTTT
few	TRBV5-5	TRBJ2-2	-	CASSLGRSNTGELFF	TGTGCTAGCAGCTTGGGTCGGAGCAACACCGGGGAGCTGTTTTTT
few	TRBV2	TRBJ2-1	TRBD1	CASRGQFSGIDEQFF	TGTGCCAGCAGGGGACAGTTCAGTGGTATCGATGAGCAGTTCTTC
-	TRBV4-3	TRBJ1-1	-	CASSQERGEAFF	TGCGCCAGCAGCCAAGAAAGGGGAGAAGCTTTCTTT
few	TRBV28	TRBJ2-3	-	CASSLWILTSTDTQYF	TGTGCCAGCAGTTTATGGATCTTGACTAGCACAGATACGCAGTATTTT
-	TRBV28	TRBJ2-1	-	CASTPLSGSSYNEQFF	TGTGCCAGCACCCCCCTTTCAGGTAGCTCCTACAATGAGCAGTTCTTC
many	TRBV2	TRBJ1-5	-	CASSGDKGGNQPQHF	TGTGCCAGCAGTGGGGATAAAGGGGGCAATCAGCCCCAGCATTTT
-	TRBV6-6	TRBJ2-3	-	CASNYLKTGRTDTQYF	TGTGCCAGCAACTATCTGAAAACAGGGCGCACAGATACGCAGTATTTT
few	TRBV11-3	TRBJ2-1	TRBD1	CASSRDRGPYNEQFF	TGTGCCAGCAGCCGTGACAGGGGGCCCTACAATGAGCAGTTCTTC
few	TRBV25-1	TRBJ2-1	TRBD2	CASSEPGWRGVDNEQFF	TGTGCCAGCAGTGAACCCGGTTGGCGGGGGGTCGACAATGAGCAGTTCTTC
many	TRBV7-2	TRBJ1-1	-	CASSLGFQGITEAFF	TGTGCCAGCAGCTTAGGGTTCCAGGGGATAACTGAAGCTTTCTTT
many	TRBV7-2	TRBJ2-5	TRBD2	CASSKGLAGQETQYF	TGTGCCAGCAGTAAGGGCCTAGCGGGGCAAGAGACCCAGTACTTC
-	TRBV12-5	TRBJ2-5	-	CASGLQETQYF	TGTGCTAGTGGTCTGCAGGAGACCCAGTACTTC
many	TRBV12-3/TRBV12-4	TRBJ1-1	-	CASSLSQGGAEAFF	TGTGCCAGCAGTTTATCCCAGGGTGGCGCTGAAGCTTTCTTT
few	TRBV6-2/TRBV6-3	TRBJ2-1	-	CASSYAGRYNEQFF	TGTGCCAGCAGTTACGCGGGGCGGTACAATGAGCAGTTCTTC
many	TRBV7-2	TRBJ1-2	-	CASSLANYGYTF	TGTGCCAGCAGCTTAGCCAACTATGGCTACACCTTC
-	TRBV28	TRBJ2-5	-	CASTYNGQAQETQYF	TGTGCCAGCACCTACAATGGGCAGGCGCAAGAGACCCAGTACTTC
many	TRBV7-8	TRBJ2-3	-	CASSLGFRGGSTDTQYF	TGTGCCAGCAGCTTAGGGTTCAGGGGCGGGAGCACAGATACGCAGTATTTT
-	TRBV3-1	TRBJ2-5	TRBD2	CASSRITSGQETQYF	TGTGCCAGCAGCCGGATAACTAGCGGGCAAGAGACCCAGTACTTC
few	TRBV9	TRBJ1-1	TRBD1	CASSIGTGGNTEAFF	TGTGCCAGCAGCATCGGGACAGGGGGAAACACTGAAGCTTTCTTT
few	TRBV28	TRBJ1-5	TRBD1	CASSEPGQYSNQPQHF	TGTGCCAGCAGTGAACCGGGACAGTATAGCAATCAGCCCCAGCATTTT
medium-sized	TRBV7-8	TRBJ2-1	-	CASSLANTRNEQFF	TGTGCCAGCAGCTTAGCAAACACCCGGAATGAGCAGTTCTTC
-	TRBV20-1	TRBJ2-1	TRBD2	CSAATSGDYNEQFF	TGCAGTGCGGCGACTAGCGGAGACTACAATGAGCAGTTCTTC
many	TRBV7-9	TRBJ2-7	TRBD2	CASSSPVAGGPYEQYF	TGTGCCAGCAGCTCCCCCGTCGCGGGGGGGCCCTACGAGCAGTACTTC
many	TRBV7-2	TRBJ2-7	-	CASSLEGDPSYEQYF	TGTGCCAGCAGCTTAGAGGGGGATCCCTCCTACGAGCAGTACTTC
many	TRBV7-2	TRBJ1-6	-	CAGQPTYNSPLHF	TGTGCCGGCCAACCGACCTATAATTCACCCCTCCACTTT
few	TRBV6-2/TRBV6-3	TRBJ2-7	-	CASSLIRGIYEQYF	TGTGCCAGCAGCCTTATTAGGGGCATCTACGAGCAGTACTTC
-	TRBV7-6	TRBJ1-4	-	CASSYYPGGSEKLFF	TGTGCCAGCAGCTACTACCCCGGAGGCAGTGAAAAACTGTTTTTT
-	TRBV7-2	TRBJ2-2	-	CASSLYAGELFF	TGTGCCAGCAGCTTATATGCCGGGGAGCTGTTTTTT
many	TRBV6-6	TRBJ2-7	-	CASSLPGILYEQYF	TGTGCCAGCAGTCTTCCAGGCATATTGTACGAGCAGTACTTC
many	TRBV7-2	TRBJ2-4	-	CASSLADEAKNIQYF	TGTGCCAGCAGCTTAGCGGATGAGGCCAAAAACATTCAGTACTTC
many	TRBV7-9	TRBJ2-7	-	CASSAPGRGRDEQYF	TGTGCCAGCAGCGCCCCGGGACGGGGTAGGGACGAGCAGTACTTC
-	TRBV4-3	TRBJ2-3	-	CASSQDEGVPDTQYF	TGCGCCAGCAGCCAAGATGAGGGGGTGCCAGATACGCAGTATTTT
-	TRBV5-1	TRBJ2-3	-	CASSFHAGGTDTQYF	TGCGCCAGCAGCTTTCATGCAGGGGGCACAGATACGCAGTATTTT
-	TRBV14	TRBJ2-7	-	CASSQDGDYEQYF	TGTGCCAGCAGCCAAGACGGTGACTACGAGCAGTACTTC
-	TRBV12-3/TRBV12-4	TRBJ2-1	-	CASSPASQPYNEQFF	TGTGCCAGCAGCCCAGCCAGCCAACCCTACAATGAGCAGTTCTTC
few	TRBV10-2	TRBJ2-6	-	CASSAGEWAVGANVLTF	TGCGCCAGCAGTGCGGGGGAGTGGGCTGTAGGGGCCAACGTCCTGACTTTC
-	TRBV6-5	TRBJ2-3	TRBD1	CASSQGAPGNTQYF	TGTGCCAGCAGCCAGGGGGCCCCGGGAAATACGCAGTATTTT
few	TRBV2	TRBJ1-5	-	CASSEGMIDGNQPQHF	TGTGCCAGCAGTGAAGGGATGATAGATGGCAATCAGCCCCAGCATTTT
few	TRBV7-9	TRBJ2-7	TRBD1	CASSHRDRERVQYF	TGTGCCAGCAGCCACCGGGACAGGGAGAGAGTGCAGTACTTC
few	TRBV4-1	TRBJ2-7	-	CASSQVERSSYEQYF	TGCGCCAGCAGCCAAGTCGAACGAAGCTCCTACGAGCAGTACTTC
few	TRBV7-9	TRBJ2-1	TRBD2	CASSLGTLAGDLNEQFF	TGTGCCAGCAGCTTAGGGACTCTAGCGGGGGATCTCAATGAGCAGTTCTTC
few	TRBV12-3/TRBV12-4	TRBJ2-2	-	CASSSPYWATGELFF	TGTGCCAGCAGTTCCCCGTATTGGGCCACCGGGGAGCTGTTTTTT
few	TRBV12-3/TRBV12-4	TRBJ2-7	TRBD1	CASSPRQGPGEQYF	TGTGCCAGCAGCCCGAGACAGGGCCCTGGGGAGCAGTACTTC
-	TRBV6-2/TRBV6-3	TRBJ2-7	-	CASSFAGGYEQYF	TGTGCCAGCAGTTTTGCCGGGGGCTACGAGCAGTACTTC